This T cell receptor (beta chain) was sequenced for a study of T-cell reconstitution after alpha-beta-depleted transplantation in children. This clonotype was observed a handful of times. The CDR3 is 16 amino acids. With 1 base clipped from V and 0 bases from J, the junction kept 3 bases outside the gene matches. Per germline, CDR1 LGHNA and CDR2 YSLEER. A library of TCRbeta sequences, prepared with unique molecular identifiers, was generated. From the PCR reads, TCRdb called clonotypes with MiXCR, one entry per CDR3 protein. The repertoire holds around 400,000 distinct CDR3 sequences, roughly 11% seen once, with roughly 5.1% in the top ten.

The chain carries TRBV4-3 and TRBJ2-4; TRBD2 aligns across 7 bases. Source: PBMCs from the stem cell graft donor, taken from the stem cell graft. The sequence came from a human donor who donated a stem cell graft to a child with acute myeloid leukemia. Here the CDR3 DNA reads TGCGCCAGCAGCCAAGTCCCTAGCGGAGCCAAAAACATTCAGTACTTC. Amino acid sequence: CASSQVPSGAKNIQYF.